The 26 T cell receptor beta chains listed next were all sequenced from one sample in a study of regulatory T cells in long-lasting Graves disease. Time point of the sample: newly diagnosed GD, antithyroid drugs for less than 3 months. RNA from PBMCs was the source of the TCR library. According to the study, TCR beta libraries were built with iRepertoire HTBI primers and CDR3-region Arm-PCR. MiXCR was run by TCRdb on the multiplex PCR reads, yielding one entry per CDR3 protein. The table has over 200,000 distinct CDR3 sequences, approximately 18% seen once. The same data also contributed to another study, on T cells in Graves' hyperthyroidism and ophthalmopathy.

Sample: peripheral blood mononuclear cells (PBMCs), taken at new diagnosis, from a patient treated with antithyroid drugs. The receptors originated from a young woman with Graves disease.

This clonotype was seen many times. The junction differs from germline at one of its ends, possibly a read error. The J gene is TRBJ2-3, the V gene TRBV10-1, with D possibly called TRBD1 or TRBD2 (6 bases each). Germline V gene data show CDR1 as WNHNN and CDR2 as SYGVQD (reference sequence). The CDR3 runs 13 residues. The CDR3: CASKGGSTDTQYF. The CDR3, as DNA: TGTGCCAGCAAGGGGGGTAGCACAGATACGCAGTATTTT.

In this sample, this clonotype turned up many times. The chain links TRBV20-1 to TRBJ2-1; tentatively, D is TRBD2 (7 bases). The length of the CDR3 is 15 residues. Looked up from germline, CDR1 is DFQATT and CDR2 is SNEGSKA (reference sequence). Trimming shortened V by 3 bases and J by 0 bases, and 12 bases separated the two germline ends. CDR3 amino acids: CSARGGPSSYNEQFF. CDR3 sequence (DNA): TGCAGTGCTAGGGGGGGGCCCAGCTCCTACAATGAGCAGTTCTTC.

Ten or more counts support this clonotype. The CDR3 protein is CASAEGVSETQYF. For the CDR3, the DNA is TGTGCCAGCGCTGAAGGCGTTTCAGAGACCCAGTACTTC. The V gene is TRBV5-6, the J gene TRBJ2-5; D ambiguous. With 7 bases removed from V and 4 bases from J, the gap between germline ends came to 14 bases. Per germline, CDR1 SGHDT and CDR2 YYEEEE. The CDR3 extends over 13 amino acids.

In its sample, this clonotype was seen many times. V is TRBV18 and J is TRBJ1-2; D may be TRBD1 (6 bases). V lost 5 bases and J lost 6, with 13 bases in between. The CDR3 covers 13 residues. In germline, CDR1 is KGHSH, CDR2 LQKENI. The CDR3 spells CASSGTGIDGYTF. The DNA of the CDR3 is TGTGCCAGCTCAGGCACAGGGATAGATGGCTACACCTTC.

A word on this clonotype: Given a much more abundant clone one base away, this may be a read error. The V call is TRBV12-3 or TRBV12-4, the J call TRBJ2-7, with a possible D match to TRBD1 (5 bases). The CDR3 length is 14 residues. Here the CDR3 DNA reads TGTGCCTGCAGTTTAGGGGTCGTAGCCTACGAGCAGTACTTC. The encoded protein is CACSLGVVAYEQYF.

This clonotype was detected ten times or more. The chain has TRBV6-1 and TRBJ1-2; 9 bases are shared with TRBD1. The CDR3 is 13 amino acids. The V gene end was trimmed by 6 bases and the J gene end by 6 bases; junction bases not matched to a gene: 5. Germline loops: CDR1 MNHNS, CDR2 SASEGT. The DNA of the CDR3 is TGTGCCAGCAGGAGGACAGGGGTTAATGGCTACACCTTC. Its protein product is CASRRTGVNGYTF.

The table lists this clonotype with many counts. The chain combines TRBV4-1 with TRBJ2-1; D perhaps matches TRBD2 (5 bases). The CDR3 extends over 12 amino acids. The germline V gene encodes CDR1 MGHRA and CDR2 YSYEKL. Trimming took 0 bases from V and 11 from J, leaving 8 bases between them. The CDR3 spells CASSQDPSKQFF. The CDR3 nucleotides are TGCGCCAGCAGCCAAGATCCTAGCAAGCAGTTCTTC.

The sample holds many counts of this clonotype. V and J are TRBV7-2 and TRBJ2-5, with 11 positions matching TRBD2. V dropped 3 bases and J dropped 4; count of bases not matched to a gene: 1. Germline-derived CDR1 and CDR2 are SGHTA and FQGNSA. The CDR3 is 14 residues long. CDR3 bases: TGTGCCAGCAGCTTTAGCGGGGGGGGAGAGACCCAGTACTTC. Translation gives CASSFSGGGETQYF.

As regards this clonotype: Being one base from a much bigger clone, this may be a read error. The chain carries TRBV6-1 and TRBJ2-3, with D uncertain. The DNA matches TRBJ1-1 better at its end, which makes the J call doubtful. Germline values: CDR1 MNHNS, CDR2 SASEGT. The CDR3 loop spans 12 amino acids. The CDR3 DNA sequence: TGTGCCGGCCGCGGTAGGTGGCAGGAAGCTTTCTTT. It is translated as CAGRGRWQEAFF.

This clonotype was observed many times. This chain connects TRBV3-1 to TRBJ1-3; weak D call: TRBD1 (6 bases). Germline V gene data show CDR1 as LGHDT and CDR2 as YNNKEL (reference sequence). The CDR3 is made up of 16 amino acids. Trimming pared 5 bases from V and 0 bases from J, leaving 14 bases between. The CDR3 is CASSFRTATSGNTIYF. In DNA form, the CDR3 reads TGTGCCAGCAGCTTCCGGACAGCGACCTCTGGAAACACCATATATTTT.

The chain has TRBV10-3 and TRBJ2-1, with D tentatively TRBD2 (6 bases). Deletions cut 10 bases from V and 0 bases from J, with 13 bases between. Germline CDR1 reads ENHRY; CDR2 reads SYGVKD. The CDR3 totals 14 residues. The CDR3 DNA reads as TGTGCCACCGGGACTGCTGGCTCCTACAATGAGCAGTTCTTC. This gives the protein CATGTAGSYNEQFF.

The genes are TRBV7-9 and TRBJ1-1, with D tentatively TRBD1 (6 bases). From germline, CDR1 is SEHNR and CDR2 FQNEAQ (reference sequence). V lost 4 bases, J lost 5 bases, and 20 bases lay in between. This CDR3 is 16 amino acids long. The CDR3 spells CASSSESSGAPTEAFF. CDR3 nucleotide sequence: TGTGCCAGCAGCTCGGAGTCGTCGGGGGCGCCGACTGAAGCTTTCTTT.

This clonotype was seen ten or more times. The V gene is TRBV5-1, the J gene TRBJ1-2, with TRBD1 matching 8 bases. The germline V gene encodes CDR1 SGHRS and CDR2 YFSETQ. The CDR3 is 15 amino acids. After removal of 4 bases from V and 4 bases from J, the junction contained 9 bases not matched to a gene. The chain's CDR3 is CASSPGAGTGYGYTF. In DNA form, the CDR3 reads TGCGCCAGCAGCCCCGGGGCAGGGACAGGCTATGGCTACACCTTC.

This clonotype was recorded a few times. The chain employs TRBV10-2 and TRBJ1-2; 7 bases line up with TRBD1. With V trimmed by 0 bases and J by 6 bases, 10 bases remained unmatched. Germline CDR1 and CDR2: WSHSY and SAAADI. The CDR3 runs 16 residues. The CDR3 loop is CASSESKEGAMHGYTF. CDR3 nucleotide sequence: TGCGCCAGCAGTGAGTCGAAGGAGGGGGCGATGCATGGCTACACCTTC.

In regard to this clonotype: A much larger clone lies one base from this, so it may be a read error. The chain couples TRBV7-9 to TRBJ1-4, with D unclear. Germline-derived CDR1 and CDR2 are SEHNR and FQNEAQ (reference sequence). The CDR3 contains 14 residues. The CDR3 DNA follows: TGTCCCAGCAGCTTTTACTTCACTAATGAAAAACTGTTTTTT. Its protein product is CPSSFYFTNEKLFF.

This clonotype appeared many times. V and J are TRBV2 and TRBJ2-5; D is undetermined. This CDR3 region has 15 residues. V was pared by 7 bases and J by 0 bases, with 15 bases between. Germline V gives CDR1 SNHLY, CDR2 FYNNEI. CDR3 in amino acids: CASIVTATYQETQYF. The CDR3 DNA follows: TGTGCCAGCATTGTCACAGCTACGTACCAAGAGACCCAGTACTTC.

This clonotype was seen many times. The CDR3 protein is CASSLAVGQPQHF. DNA of the CDR3: TGTGCCAGCAGCTTAGCTGTTGGTCAGCCCCAGCATTTT. The chain uses TRBV7-2 and TRBJ1-5; D is uncertain. The V gene's germline CDR1 is SGHTA and CDR2 FQGNSA. The CDR3 loop spans 13 amino acids. V was shortened by 0 bases and J by 6 bases, with 6 bases between the two germline ends.

This clonotype was counted at least ten times. The gene calls are TRBV5-1 and TRBJ1-1; 7 positions agree with TRBD1. With 5 bases clipped from V and 4 bases from J, the junction kept 5 bases outside the gene matches. Germline assignment: CDR1 SGHRS and CDR2 YFSETQ. The length of the CDR3 is 13 residues. Here the CDR3 DNA reads TGCGCCAGCAGGCGGCCAGGGGGCACTGAAGCTTTCTTT. It codes for CASRRPGGTEAFF.

The V call is TRBV4-1, the J call TRBJ2-7; 7 bases fit TRBD1. Germline CDR1 reads MGHRA; CDR2 reads YSYEKL. J lost 5 bases, V lost 2 bases, and 12 bases had no gene match. The CDR3 consists of 16 residues. This CDR3 reads CASSQTFRDRGNEQYF. The CDR3 DNA is TGCGCCAGCAGCCAAACATTCCGGGACAGAGGAAACGAGCAGTACTTC.

V and J are TRBV15 and TRBJ2-1, with D perhaps being TRBD1 or TRBD2 (5 bases each). This CDR3 has 17 residues. The germline V and J ends were trimmed by 3 bases and 4 bases, with 19 bases remaining between them. Germline CDR1 is LNHNV and CDR2 is YYDKDF (reference sequence). The CDR3 region has the DNA TGTGCCACCAGCAGCTTTCCCCCTTGGGACCAATACAATGAGCAGTTCTTC. The encoded protein is CATSSFPPWDQYNEQFF.

In this sample, this clonotype turned up many times. This chain uses TRBV19 with TRBJ1-1, with a tentative D call TRBD1 (6 bases). The V gene lost 7 bases and the J gene lost 1 base, with 10 bases spanning the gap. Germline values: CDR1 LNHDA, CDR2 SQIVND (reference sequence). This CDR3 spans 13 amino acids. This CDR3 reads CASITRGNTEAFF. As DNA, the CDR3 is TGTGCCAGTATTACCAGGGGGAACACTGAAGCTTTCTTT.

This clonotype was detected a few times. One end of the junction varies from germline; a read error may be responsible. This chain links TRBV7-6 with TRBJ1-5, with D uncertain. The CDR3 consists of 16 residues. In germline, CDR1 is SGHVS, CDR2 FNYEAQ. Here the CDR3 reads CAGSSPQVEGNQPQHF. The CDR3 DNA sequence: TGTGCCGGCAGCTCCCCCCAGGTGGAGGGCAATCAGCCCCAGCATTTT.

This clonotype was observed a handful of times. The V gene is TRBV5-6, the J gene TRBJ2-3, with D tentatively TRBD1 or TRBD2 (6 bases each). The CDR3 totals 14 residues. Germline V gene sequence: CDR1 SGHDT, CDR2 YYEEEE. Trimming stripped 5 bases from V and 6 bases from J, with 16 bases between. This CDR3 is CASRRGVGSDTQYF. The CDR3 nucleotides are TGTGCCAGCAGAAGGGGGGTGGGGTCTGATACGCAGTATTTT.

This clonotype occurred many times. CDR3 sequence reads: CASTPGLMGNTEAFF. CDR3 DNA sequence: TGTGCCAGCACCCCGGGGCTTATGGGGAACACTGAAGCTTTCTTT. The chain carries TRBV3-1 and TRBJ1-1; TRBD1 is a possible D gene (5 bases). V dropped 7 bases and J dropped 1 base, with 16 bases sitting between them. Germline V gene data show CDR1 as LGHDT and CDR2 as YNNKEL (reference sequence). CDR3 size: 15 residues.

The chain couples TRBV19 to TRBJ2-2, with TRBD1 as a possible D gene (5 bases). The CDR3 runs to 14 residues. The V and J ends lost 5 bases and 1 base respectively, with 8 bases between them. Germline V gene lookup returns CDR1 LNHDA and CDR2 SQIVND (reference sequence). In DNA, the CDR3 is TGTGCCAGTAGTTTGGACAAGAACACCGGGGAGCTGTTTTTT. This translates into CASSLDKNTGELFF. Full variable domain (missing parts from reference TRBV19 and TRBJ2-2): DGGITQSPKYLFRKEGQNVTLSCEQNLNHDAMYWYRQDPGQGLRLIYYSQIVNDFQKGDIAEGYSVSREKKESFPLTVTSAQKNPTAFYLCASSLDKNTGELFFGEGSRLTVL.

V and J are TRBV3-1 and TRBJ2-1, with TRBD1 identical over 12 bases. Germline lookup yields CDR1 LGHDT and CDR2 YNNKEL (reference sequence). V was clipped by 2 bases and J by 6 bases; unmatched bases: 2. The CDR3 covers 15 residues. This chain's CDR3 is CASSQRDRGLNEQFF. CDR3 bases: TGTGCCAGCAGCCAACGGGACAGGGGGCTCAATGAGCAGTTCTTC.